These 5 T cell receptor beta chains originate from one sample sequenced in a study of T cell repertoires in cytomegalovirus infection. TCRdb recomputed calls from the reads with MiXCR, one row per CDR3 protein. The repertoire consists of around 320,000 distinct CDR3 sequences, with 8% to 9.5% occurring once and the leading ten covering roughly 4.5%. The sequencing input was PBMCs. These receptors were collected from a human donor in good health (CMV status not recorded). Some clones in this sample may be carry-over from other donors' samples.

This chain joins TRBV20-1 and TRBJ1-2; the match to TRBD1 covers 7 bases. Germline values: CDR1 DFQATT, CDR2 SNEGSKA (reference sequence). With V trimmed by 6 bases and J by 4 bases, 5 bases remained unmatched. The CDR3 is 12 residues long. CDR3 residues: CSAHRGSYGYTF. CDR3 bases: TGCAGTGCCCACAGGGGCTCCTATGGCTACACCTTC.

This clonotype showed up many times. The rearrangement links TRBV29-1 to TRBJ1-2, with TRBD1 identical over 8 bases. The CDR3 covers 12 residues. V shed 7 bases and J 3 bases; nucleotides not matched to a gene: 4. Per the germline V gene, CDR1 is SQVTM and CDR2 is ANQGSEA. DNA for the CDR3: TGCAGCGCCTTGACAGGGGACTATGGCTACACCTTC. Its protein is CSALTGDYGYTF.

V gene TRBV27 combines with J gene TRBJ2-7; 7 bases are a match to TRBD1. V lost 3 bases, J lost 3 bases, and 2 bases stayed unmatched. The CDR3 has 13 amino acids. The V gene's germline CDR1 is MNHEY and CDR2 SMNVEV (reference sequence). CDR3 sequence reads: CASSLDRHYEQYF. In DNA form, the CDR3 reads TGTGCCAGCAGTTTGGACAGGCACTACGAGCAGTACTTC.

In its sample, this clonotype was seen many times. The genes are TRBV7-2 and TRBJ1-2; 7 nucleotides match TRBD1. Unmatched junction bases numbered 10, after V lost 4 bases and J lost 8 bases. Germline V CDR1 and CDR2: SGHTA, FQGNSA. There are 14 residues in the CDR3. CDR3 bases: TGTGCCAGCAGCTCGGACAGGTCTGCGTTCGGCTACACCTTC. It translates to CASSSDRSAFGYTF.

This clonotype was seen a handful of times. The chain links TRBV20-1 to TRBJ2-7; TRBD1 matches at 7 bases. Trimming removed 2 bases from V and 7 bases from J; junction bases left unmatched: 11. This CDR3 is built from 14 residues. CDR1 is DFQATT, CDR2 SNEGSKA, per germline (reference sequence). CDR3 region: CSARTLDRVREQYF. The CDR3 DNA reads as TGCAGTGCTAGAACTCTCGACAGGGTGAGAGAGCAGTACTTC.